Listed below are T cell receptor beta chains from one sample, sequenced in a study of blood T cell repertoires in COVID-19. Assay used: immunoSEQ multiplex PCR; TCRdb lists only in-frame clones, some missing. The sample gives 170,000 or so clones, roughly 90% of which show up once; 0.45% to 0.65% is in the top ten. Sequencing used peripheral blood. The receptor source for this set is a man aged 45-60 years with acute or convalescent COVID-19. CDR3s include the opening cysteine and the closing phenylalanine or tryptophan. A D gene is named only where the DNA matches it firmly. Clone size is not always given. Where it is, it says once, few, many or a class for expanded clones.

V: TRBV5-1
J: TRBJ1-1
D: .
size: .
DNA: TGCGCCAGCAGCTTACAACAGGATTACACTGAAGCTTTCTTT
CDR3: CASSLQQDYTEAFF

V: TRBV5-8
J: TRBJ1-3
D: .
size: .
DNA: TGTGCCAGCAGCTCAGGGGTCTCTGGAAACACCATATATTTT
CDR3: CASSSGVSGNTIYF

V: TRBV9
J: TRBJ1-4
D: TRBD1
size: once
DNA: TGTGCCAGCGGCGACCCTCTACAGGGGGCACAGGAAAAACTGTTTTTT
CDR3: CASGDPLQGAQEKLFF

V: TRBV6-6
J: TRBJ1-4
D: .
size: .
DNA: TGTGCCAGCAGTACGCGGGGGCAGTCTAATGAAAAACTGTTTTTT
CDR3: CASSTRGQSNEKLFF

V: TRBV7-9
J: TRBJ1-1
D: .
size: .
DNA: TGTGCCAGCAGCTTTACTGTAAACACTGAAGCTTTCTTT
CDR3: CASSFTVNTEAFF

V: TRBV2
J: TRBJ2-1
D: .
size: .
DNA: TGTGCCAGCAGTGAACCCGGGACTTCCTTCAATGAGCAGTTCTTC
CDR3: CASSEPGTSFNEQFF

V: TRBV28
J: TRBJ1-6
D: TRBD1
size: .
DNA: TGTGCCAGCAGTTTGAACTCCGGGACAGGGAGAAATTCACCCCTCCACTTT
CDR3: CASSLNSGTGRNSPLHF

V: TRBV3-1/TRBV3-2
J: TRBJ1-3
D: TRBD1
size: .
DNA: TGTGCCAGCAGCCAAGCGGGGACAGGGAAAAACACCATATATTTT
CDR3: CASSQAGTGKNTIYF

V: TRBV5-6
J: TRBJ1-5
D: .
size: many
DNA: TGTGCCAGCAGCTTGACAGGAAGCAATCAGCCCCAGCATTTT
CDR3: CASSLTGSNQPQHF

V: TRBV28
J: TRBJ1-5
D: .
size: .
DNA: TGTGCCAGCAGGAACGAGAGGTATAGCAATCAGCCCCAGCATTTT
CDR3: CASRNERYSNQPQHF

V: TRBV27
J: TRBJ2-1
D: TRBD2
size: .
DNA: TGTGCCAGCAGCCGCGGGAGTACTATGTCCTACAATGAGCAGTTCTTC
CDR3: CASSRGSTMSYNEQFF

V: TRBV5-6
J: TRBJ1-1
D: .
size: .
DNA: TGTGCCAGCAGCGGGTGGGTCCACGCAGGGGACTTCTTT
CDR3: CASSGWVHAGDFF

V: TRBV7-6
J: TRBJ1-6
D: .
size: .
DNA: TGTGCCAGCAGCTTGGGGCAGGGGCGAGGGAATTCACCCCTCCACTTT
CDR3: CASSLGQGRGNSPLHF

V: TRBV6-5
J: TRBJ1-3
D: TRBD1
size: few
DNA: TGTGCCAGCAGGGGGACAGCGACTGGAAACACCATATATTTT
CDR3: CASRGTATGNTIYF

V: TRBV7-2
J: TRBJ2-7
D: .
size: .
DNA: TGTGCCAGCAGCCTTGCTCAGGGGTTCTACGAGCAGTACTTC
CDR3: CASSLAQGFYEQYF

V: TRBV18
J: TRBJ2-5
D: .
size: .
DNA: TGTGCCAGCTCCCGGGACTACCAAGAGACCCAGTACTTC
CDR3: CASSRDYQETQYF

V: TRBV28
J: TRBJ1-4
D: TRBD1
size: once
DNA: TGTGCCAGCAGGAAGACAGGGGCCGTCGGGAAACTGTTTTTT
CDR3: CASRKTGAVGKLFF

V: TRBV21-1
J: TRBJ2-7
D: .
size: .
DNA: TGTGCCAGCAGCAATGTCAAGCGTGGACTGGGAGAAACCTACGAGCAGTACTTC
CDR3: CASSNVKRGLGETYEQYF

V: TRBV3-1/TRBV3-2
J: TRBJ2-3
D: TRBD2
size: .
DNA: TGTGCCAGCAGCCACCCTGTGGGCGGGGGGGCTTCAGATACGCAGTATTTT
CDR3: CASSHPVGGGASDTQYF

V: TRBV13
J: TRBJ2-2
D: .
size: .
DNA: TGTGCCAGCAGCCTATGGACTAACACCGGGGAGCTGTTTTTT
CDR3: CASSLWTNTGELFF

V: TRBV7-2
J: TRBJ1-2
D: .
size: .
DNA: TGTGCCAGCAGCTTAGCGTTCGGTAACTATGGCTACACCTTC
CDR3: CASSLAFGNYGYTF

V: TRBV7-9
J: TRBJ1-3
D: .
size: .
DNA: TGTGCCAGCAGCACTCAACGCTCTGGAAACACCATATATTTT
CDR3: CASSTQRSGNTIYF

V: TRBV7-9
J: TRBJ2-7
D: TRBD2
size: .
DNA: TGTGCCAGCAGCCGACGGACTAGCGGGACCCTCTGGGAGCAGTACTTC
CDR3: CASSRRTSGTLWEQYF

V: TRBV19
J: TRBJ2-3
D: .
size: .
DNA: TGTGCCAGTAGTATCTATGATACGCAGTATTTT
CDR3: CASSIYDTQYF

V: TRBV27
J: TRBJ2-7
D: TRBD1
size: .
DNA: TGTGCCAGCAGTCCAGGGACAGGGTACTACGAGCAGTACTTC
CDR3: CASSPGTGYYEQYF

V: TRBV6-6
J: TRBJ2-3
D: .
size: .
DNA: TGTGCCAGCAGTTACGTTCCCTTCACAGATACGCAGTATTTT
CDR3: CASSYVPFTDTQYF

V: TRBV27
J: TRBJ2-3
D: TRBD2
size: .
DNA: TGTGCCAGCAGTCTCGGGACTAGCGGGGATACGCAGTATTTT
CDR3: CASSLGTSGDTQYF

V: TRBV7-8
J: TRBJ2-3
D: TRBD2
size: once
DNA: TGTGCCAGCAGCTTAGGGGCGGGGGGCACAGATACGCAGTATTTT
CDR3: CASSLGAGGTDTQYF

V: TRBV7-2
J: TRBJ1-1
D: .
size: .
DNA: TGTGCCAGCAGAAACAGCGGGGAGGCCGGGAGGGGAACTGAAGCTTTCTTT
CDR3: CASRNSGEAGRGTEAFF

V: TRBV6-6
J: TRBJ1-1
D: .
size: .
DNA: TGTGCCAGCAGTTGGTCGGGAGGGAACACTGAAGCTTTCTTT
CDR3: CASSWSGGNTEAFF

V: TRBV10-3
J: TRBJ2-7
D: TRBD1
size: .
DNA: TGTGCCATCAGGTCGGGACAGGGGCCCTACGAGCAGTACTTC
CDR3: CAIRSGQGPYEQYF

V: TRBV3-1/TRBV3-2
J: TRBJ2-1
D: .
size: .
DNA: TGTGCCAGCAGCCAAGGTGAAAGGGGGAGATTCCTCTTC
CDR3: CASSQGERGRFLF

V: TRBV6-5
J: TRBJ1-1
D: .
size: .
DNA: TGTGCCAGCAGTTACTCGGGAGGGATGAACACTGAAGCTTTCTTT
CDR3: CASSYSGGMNTEAFF

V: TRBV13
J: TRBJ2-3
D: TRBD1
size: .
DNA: TGTGCCAGCAGCTTTGGGACAGTTGAGAGGACAGATACGCAGTATTTT
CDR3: CASSFGTVERTDTQYF

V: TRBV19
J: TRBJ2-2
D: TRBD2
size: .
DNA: TGTGCCAGTAAGGGGATTAGCGGGAACGTCGGGGAGCTGTTTTTT
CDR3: CASKGISGNVGELFF

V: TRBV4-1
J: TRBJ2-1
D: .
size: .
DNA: TGCGCCAGCAGCCTGGCGGGGGCGGTTTCCTACAATGAGCAGTTCTTC
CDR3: CASSLAGAVSYNEQFF

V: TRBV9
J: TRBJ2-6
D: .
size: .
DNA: TGTGCCAGCAGCCCGACTTTTTCCGGGGCCAACGTCCTGACTTTC
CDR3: CASSPTFSGANVLTF

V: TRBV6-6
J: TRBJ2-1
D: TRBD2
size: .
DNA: TGTGCCAGCAGCCGTACTAGCGACGCCTACAATGAGCAGTTCTTC
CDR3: CASSRTSDAYNEQFF

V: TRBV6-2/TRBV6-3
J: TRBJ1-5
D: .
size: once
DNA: TGTGCCAGCAGTTACCCACAGGGCTCCCATCAGCCCCAGCATTTT
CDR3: CASSYPQGSHQPQHF

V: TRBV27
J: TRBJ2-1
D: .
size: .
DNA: TGTGCCAGCAGTTTGCGCGTTCGCTCCTACAATGAGCAGTTCTTC
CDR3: CASSLRVRSYNEQFF

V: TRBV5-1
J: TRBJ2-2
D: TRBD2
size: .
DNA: TGCGCCAGCCAAAAGACTAGCGGGACGAACACCGGGGAGCTGTTTTTT
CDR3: CASQKTSGTNTGELFF

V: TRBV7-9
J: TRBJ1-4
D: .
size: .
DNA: TGTGCCAGCAGCTTAGGGAGTTCTGGCGAAAAACTGTTTTTT
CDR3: CASSLGSSGEKLFF

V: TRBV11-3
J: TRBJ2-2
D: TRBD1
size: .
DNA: TGTGCCAGCGCAAAACAGGGGCCTAACACCGGGGAGCTGTTTTTT
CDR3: CASAKQGPNTGELFF

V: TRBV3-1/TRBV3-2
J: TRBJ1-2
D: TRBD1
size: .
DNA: TGTGCCAGCAGCCTGAGGACAGGGGATGGCTACACCTTC
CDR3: CASSLRTGDGYTF

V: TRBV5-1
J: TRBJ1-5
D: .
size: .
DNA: TGCGCCAGCAGCTTGTCCGGGGATGGACCCCAGCATTTT
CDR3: CASSLSGDGPQHF

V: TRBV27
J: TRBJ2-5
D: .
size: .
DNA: TGTGCCAGCAGTCCTACCACTGCCCCGTGGGAGACCCAGTACTTC
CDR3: CASSPTTAPWETQYF

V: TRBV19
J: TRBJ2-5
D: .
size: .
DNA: TGTGCCAGTAGTCGAGGGCTCGGAGAGACCCAGTACTTC
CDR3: CASSRGLGETQYF

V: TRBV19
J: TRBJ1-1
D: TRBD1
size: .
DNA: TGTGCCAGTAGTATCCGACAGGGGTTTGTGATGAACACTGAAGCTTTCTTT
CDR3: CASSIRQGFVMNTEAFF

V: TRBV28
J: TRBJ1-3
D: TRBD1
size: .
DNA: TGTGCCAGCAGTTTACTCGGGACAGACGCCTTCTCTGGAAACACCATATATTTT
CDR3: CASSLLGTDAFSGNTIYF

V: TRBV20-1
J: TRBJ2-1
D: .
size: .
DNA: TGCAGTGCTAGTCCCCCGAGCAGGGGAAACAATGAGCAGTTCTTC
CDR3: CSASPPSRGNNEQFF

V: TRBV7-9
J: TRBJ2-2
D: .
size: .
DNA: TGTGCCAGCAGCCCCTCTACCGGGGAGCTGTTTTTT
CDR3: CASSPSTGELFF

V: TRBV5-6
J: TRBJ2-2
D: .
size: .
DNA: TGTGCCAGCAGCTTGGTGGGGAGGAACACCGGGGAGCTGTTTTTT
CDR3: CASSLVGRNTGELFF

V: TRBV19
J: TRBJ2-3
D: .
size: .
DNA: TGTGCCAGTAGTTTGCAGGGTTTAACAAATACGCAGTATTTT
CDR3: CASSLQGLTNTQYF

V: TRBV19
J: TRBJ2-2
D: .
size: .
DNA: TGTGCCAGTAGTATAGATGGCGGGACTGCGGGCGGGGAGCTGTTTTTT
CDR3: CASSIDGGTAGGELFF

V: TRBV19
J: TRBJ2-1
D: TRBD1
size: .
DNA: TGTGCCACACAGGGGAGCTCCTACAATGAGCAGTTCTTC
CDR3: CATQGSSYNEQFF

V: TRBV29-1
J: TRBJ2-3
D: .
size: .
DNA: TGCAGCGTTGTCGCAGTCGCTCGCACAGATACGCAGTATTTT
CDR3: CSVVAVARTDTQYF

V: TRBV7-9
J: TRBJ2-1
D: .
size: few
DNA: TGTGCCAGCAGCCCAGAGGGGGTCCATGAGCAGTTCTTC
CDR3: CASSPEGVHEQFF

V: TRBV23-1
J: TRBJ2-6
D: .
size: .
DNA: TGCGCCAGCAGTCCCAAAACGGGCTCTGGGGCCAACGTCCTGACTTTC
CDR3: CASSPKTGSGANVLTF

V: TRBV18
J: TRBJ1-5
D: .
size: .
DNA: TGTGCCAGCTCAGCGGCAGGGAACAATCAGCCCCAGCATTTT
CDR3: CASSAAGNNQPQHF